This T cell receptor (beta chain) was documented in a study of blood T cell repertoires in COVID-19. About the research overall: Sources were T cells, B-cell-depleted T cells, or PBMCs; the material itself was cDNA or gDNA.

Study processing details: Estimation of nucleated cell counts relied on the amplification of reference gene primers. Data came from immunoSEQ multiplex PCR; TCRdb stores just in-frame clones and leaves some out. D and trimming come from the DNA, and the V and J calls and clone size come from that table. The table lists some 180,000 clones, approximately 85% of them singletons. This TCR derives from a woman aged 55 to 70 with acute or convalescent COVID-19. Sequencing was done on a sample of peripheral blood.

CDR3 nucleotide sequence: TGCAGTGCGTTACGGGAGGTTGAGCAGTTCTTC. Amino acid sequence: CSALREVEQFF. The chain joins TRBV20-1 to TRBJ2-1; 7 bases agree with TRBD2. The germline V gene encodes CDR1 DFQATT and CDR2 SNEGSKA (reference sequence). Trimming at V came to 6 bases and at J to 9 bases, leaving 5 bases not matched to a gene. The CDR3 runs to 11 residues.